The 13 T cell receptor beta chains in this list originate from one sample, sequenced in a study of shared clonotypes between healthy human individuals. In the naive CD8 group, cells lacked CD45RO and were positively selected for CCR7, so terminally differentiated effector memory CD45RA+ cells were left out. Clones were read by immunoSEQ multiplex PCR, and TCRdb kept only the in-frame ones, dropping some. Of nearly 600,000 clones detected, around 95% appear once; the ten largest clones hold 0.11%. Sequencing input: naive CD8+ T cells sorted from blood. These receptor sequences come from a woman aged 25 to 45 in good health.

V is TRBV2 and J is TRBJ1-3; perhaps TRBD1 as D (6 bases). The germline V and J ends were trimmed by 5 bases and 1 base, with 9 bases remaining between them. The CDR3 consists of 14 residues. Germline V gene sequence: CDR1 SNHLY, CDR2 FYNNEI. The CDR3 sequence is CASSRTASGNTIYF. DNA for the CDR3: TGTGCCAGCAGTAGGACAGCTTCTGGAAACACCATATATTTT.

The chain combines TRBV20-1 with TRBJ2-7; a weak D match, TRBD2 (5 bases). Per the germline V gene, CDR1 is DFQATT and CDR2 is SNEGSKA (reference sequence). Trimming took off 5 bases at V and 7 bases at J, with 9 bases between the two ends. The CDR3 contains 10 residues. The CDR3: CSAWTGEQYF. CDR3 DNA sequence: TGCAGTGCTTGGACGGGGGAGCAGTACTTC.

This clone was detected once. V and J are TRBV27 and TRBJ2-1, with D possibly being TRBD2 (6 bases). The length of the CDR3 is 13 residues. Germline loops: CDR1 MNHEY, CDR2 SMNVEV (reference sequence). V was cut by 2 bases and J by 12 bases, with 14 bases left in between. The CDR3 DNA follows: TGTGCCAGCAGTTTAAACGAGCGGGTAGGGCAGTTCTTC. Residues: CASSLNERVGQFF.

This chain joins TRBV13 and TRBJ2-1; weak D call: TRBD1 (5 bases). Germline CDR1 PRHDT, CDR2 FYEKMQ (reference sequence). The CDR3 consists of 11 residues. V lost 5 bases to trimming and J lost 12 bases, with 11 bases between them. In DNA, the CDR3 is TGTGCCAGCAGCCGCAGGGAAGGGCAGTTCTTC. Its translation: CASSRREGQFF.

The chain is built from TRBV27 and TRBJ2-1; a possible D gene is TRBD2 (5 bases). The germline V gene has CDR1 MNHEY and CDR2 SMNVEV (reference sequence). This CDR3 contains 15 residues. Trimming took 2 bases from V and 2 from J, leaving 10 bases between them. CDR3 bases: TGTGCCAGCAGTTTAGAACTAGGAACCTACAATGAGCAGTTCTTC. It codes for CASSLELGTYNEQFF.

In DNA form, the CDR3 reads TGTGCCAGCAGCCTGGGACTAGGCCTATACAATGAGCAGTTCTTC. Protein: CASSLGLGLYNEQFF. The V gene is TRBV13, the J gene TRBJ2-1; 8 bases are shared with TRBD2. The germline V gene has CDR1 PRHDT and CDR2 FYEKMQ (reference sequence). The CDR3 sequence is 15 residues long. The V and J ends lost 5 bases and 4 bases, in that order; junction bases with no gene match: 7. Looking up the rest from reference TRBV13 and TRBJ2-1 gives the full variable domain: AAGVIQSPRHLIKEKRETATLKCYPIPRHDTVYWYQQGPGQDPQFLISFYEKMQSDKGSIPDRFSAQQFSDYHSELNMSSLELGDSALYFCASSLGLGLYNEQFFGPGTRLTVL.

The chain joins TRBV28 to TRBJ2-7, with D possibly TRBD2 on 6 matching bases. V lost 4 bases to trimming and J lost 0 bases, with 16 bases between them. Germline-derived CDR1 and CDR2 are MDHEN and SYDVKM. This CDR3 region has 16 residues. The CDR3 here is CASSSLVTSYSYEQYF. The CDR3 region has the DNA TGTGCCAGCAGTTCTCTTGTGACTAGTTACTCCTACGAGCAGTACTTC. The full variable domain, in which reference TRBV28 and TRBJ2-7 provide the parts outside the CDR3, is DVKVTQSSRYLVKRTGEKVFLECVQDMDHENMFWYRQDPGLGLRLIYFSYDVKMKEKGDIPEGYSVSREKKERFSLILESASTNQTSMYLCASSSLVTSYSYEQYFGPGTRLTVT.

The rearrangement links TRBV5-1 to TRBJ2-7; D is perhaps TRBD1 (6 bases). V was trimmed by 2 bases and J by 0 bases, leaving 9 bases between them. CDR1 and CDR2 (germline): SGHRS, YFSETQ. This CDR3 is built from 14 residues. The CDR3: CASSFRDNSYEQYF. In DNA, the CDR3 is TGCGCCAGCAGCTTCCGGGACAACTCCTACGAGCAGTACTTC. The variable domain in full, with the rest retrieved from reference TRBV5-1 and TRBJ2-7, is KAGVTQTPRYLIKTRGQQVTLSCSPISGHRSVSWYQQTPGQGLQFLFEYFSETQRNKGNFPGRFSGRQFSNSRSEMNVSTLELGDSALYLCASSFRDNSYEQYFGPGTRLTVT.

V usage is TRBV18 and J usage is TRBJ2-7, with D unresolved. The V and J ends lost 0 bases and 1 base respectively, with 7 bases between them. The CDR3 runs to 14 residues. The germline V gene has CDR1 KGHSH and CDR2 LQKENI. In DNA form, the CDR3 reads TGTGCCAGCTCACCACCCTACAGATCCTACGAGCAGTACTTC. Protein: CASSPPYRSYEQYF.

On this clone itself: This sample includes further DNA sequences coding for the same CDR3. In DNA, the CDR3 is TGTGCCAGCAGCTCAACGGACAGGGGAATTTACTACGAGCAGTACTTC. It translates to CASSSTDRGIYYEQYF. The genes are TRBV7-2 and TRBJ2-7; TRBD1 matches 9 bases. Germline CDR1 is SGHTA and CDR2 is FQGNSA. With 4 bases clipped from V and 3 bases from J, the junction kept 10 bases outside the gene matches. The CDR3 consists of 16 residues.

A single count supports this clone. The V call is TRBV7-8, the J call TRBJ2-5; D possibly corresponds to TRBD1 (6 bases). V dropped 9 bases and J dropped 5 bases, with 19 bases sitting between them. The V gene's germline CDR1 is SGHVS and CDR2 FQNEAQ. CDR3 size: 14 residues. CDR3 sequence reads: CASSQDSGVETQYF. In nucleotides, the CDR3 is TGTGCCAGTAGCCAGGATTCAGGGGTTGAGACCCAGTACTTC.

CDR3 protein: CASTKASGMPYQETQYF. DNA for the CDR3: TGTGCCAGCACAAAGGCTAGCGGGATGCCGTACCAAGAGACCCAGTACTTC. The V gene is TRBV5-6, the J gene TRBJ2-5; 9 bases map to TRBD2. The V gene end was trimmed by 6 bases and the J gene end by 0 bases; junction bases not matched to a gene: 12. The germline V gene has CDR1 SGHDT and CDR2 YYEEEE. This CDR3 is built from 17 residues. Full variable domain (remainder filled in from reference TRBV5-6 and TRBJ2-5): DAGVTQSPTHLIKTRGQQVTLRCSPKSGHDTVSWYQQALGQGPQFIFQYYEEEERQRGNFPDRFSGHQFPNYSSELNVNALLLGDSALYLCASTKASGMPYQETQYFGPGTRLLVL.

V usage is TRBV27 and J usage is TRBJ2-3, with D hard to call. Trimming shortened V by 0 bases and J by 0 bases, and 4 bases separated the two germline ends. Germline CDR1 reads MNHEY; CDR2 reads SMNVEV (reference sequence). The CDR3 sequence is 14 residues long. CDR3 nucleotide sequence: TGTGCCAGCAGTTTATCCCGTAGCACAGATACGCAGTATTTT. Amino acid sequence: CASSLSRSTDTQYF.